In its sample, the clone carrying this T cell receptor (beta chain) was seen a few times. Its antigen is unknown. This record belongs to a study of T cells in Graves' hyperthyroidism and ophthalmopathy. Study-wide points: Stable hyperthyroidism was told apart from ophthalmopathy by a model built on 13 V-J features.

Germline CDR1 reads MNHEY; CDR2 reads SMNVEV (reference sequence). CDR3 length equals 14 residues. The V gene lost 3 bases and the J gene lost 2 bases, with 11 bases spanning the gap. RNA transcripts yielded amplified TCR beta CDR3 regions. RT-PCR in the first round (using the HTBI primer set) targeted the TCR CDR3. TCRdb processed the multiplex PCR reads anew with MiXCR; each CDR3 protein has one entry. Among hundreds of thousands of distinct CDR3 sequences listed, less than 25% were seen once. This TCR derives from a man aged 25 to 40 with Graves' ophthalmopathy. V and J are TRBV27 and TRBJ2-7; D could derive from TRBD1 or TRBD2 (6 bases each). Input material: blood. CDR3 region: CASSFPGEAYEQYF. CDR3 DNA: TGTGCCAGCAGTTTCCCAGGGGAGGCCTACGAGCAGTACTTC.